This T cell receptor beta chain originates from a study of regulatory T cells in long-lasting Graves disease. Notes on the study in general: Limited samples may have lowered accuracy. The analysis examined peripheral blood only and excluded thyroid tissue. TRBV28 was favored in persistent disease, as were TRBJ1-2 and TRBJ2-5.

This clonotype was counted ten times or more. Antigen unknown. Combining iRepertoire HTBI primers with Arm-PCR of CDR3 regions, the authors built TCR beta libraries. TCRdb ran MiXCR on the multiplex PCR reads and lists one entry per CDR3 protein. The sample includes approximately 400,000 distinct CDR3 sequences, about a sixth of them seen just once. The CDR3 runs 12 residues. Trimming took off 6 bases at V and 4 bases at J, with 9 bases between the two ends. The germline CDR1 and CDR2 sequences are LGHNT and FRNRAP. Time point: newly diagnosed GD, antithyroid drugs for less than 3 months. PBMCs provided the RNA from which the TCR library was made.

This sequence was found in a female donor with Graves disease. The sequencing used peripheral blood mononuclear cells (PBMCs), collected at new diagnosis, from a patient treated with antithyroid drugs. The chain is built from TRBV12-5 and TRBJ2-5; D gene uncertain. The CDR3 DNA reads TGTGCTAGTGGCTCAGCCGGAGAGACCCAGTACTTC. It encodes CASGSAGETQYF.